Below are 32 T cell receptor beta chains sequenced from a single sample in a study of metastatic and nonmetastatic thyroid tumors. With MiXCR, TCRdb called clones anew from the PCR reads. The table lists 35,000 to 50,000 clones, approximately 19% of them singletons. None of the patients had undergone any treatment ahead of thyroid surgery. The specimen was blood. The receptors here all came from a female donor with papillary thyroid cancer or a benign thyroid nodule (not recorded which). Some clones in this sample may be carry-over from other donors' samples.

To note about this clone: Possible read error: a much larger clone is one base away. The CDR3, as DNA: TGCGCCAGCAGCTTGGACAGTCTAGAGACCCAGTACTTC. Protein: CASSLDSLETQYF. The rearrangement uses TRBV5-1 and TRBJ2-5; no firm D call. Trimming pared 0 bases from V and 4 bases from J, leaving 7 bases between. CDR1 and CDR2 (germline): SGHRS, YFSETQ. The length of the CDR3 is 13 residues.

This clone has ten or more counts. V usage is TRBV19 and J usage is TRBJ1-6; D perhaps matches TRBD1 (5 bases). Germline CDR1 LNHDA, CDR2 SQIVND (reference sequence). The ends were cut back, 6 bases at V and 9 bases at J, with 9 bases in the middle. The CDR3 loop spans 12 amino acids. For the CDR3, the DNA is TGTGCCAGTAGCCGGACATCTTCACCCCTCCACTTT. It codes for CASSRTSSPLHF.

The table lists this clone with many counts. The V call is TRBV7-8, the J call TRBJ2-7; D not certain. CDR1 SGHVS and CDR2 FQNEAQ come from the germline V gene. The CDR3 spans 14 residues. The V and J ends lost 7 bases and 0 bases respectively, with 13 bases between them. The CDR3 DNA reads TGTGCCAGCACGTTTACCATACCCTCCTACGAGCAGTACTTC. Protein product: CASTFTIPSYEQYF.

This clone is medium-sized by share. This chain connects TRBV20-1 to TRBJ2-7; D is perhaps TRBD2 (5 bases). This CDR3 comprises 15 residues. The germline V gene encodes CDR1 DFQATT and CDR2 SNEGSKA (reference sequence). V was cut by 3 bases and J by 3 bases, with 18 bases left in between. CDR3 DNA sequence: TGCAGTGCTAGTGAGGCCTCAGCGGAGAGCTACGAGCAGTACTTC. This codes for CSASEASAESYEQYF.

At least ten counts were recorded for this clone. The same CDR3 can be traced to other DNA sequences in this sample. The rearrangement uses TRBV9 and TRBJ2-2; maybe TRBD2 (5 bases). This CDR3 contains 15 residues. Germline V gene sequence: CDR1 SGDLS, CDR2 YYNGEE. V gave up 4 bases and J gave up 1 base, with 11 bases separating them. The CDR3 loop is CASSPSRGNTGELFF. The CDR3 bases are TGTGCCAGCAGCCCGTCTCGGGGGAACACCGGGGAGCTGTTTTTT.

This clone appeared many times. The gene calls are TRBV3-1 and TRBJ2-5, with D uncertain. CDR3 length: 14 residues. With 0 bases removed from V and 5 bases from J, the gap between germline ends came to 10 bases. The germline V gene encodes CDR1 LGHDT and CDR2 YNNKEL (reference sequence). In nucleotides, the CDR3 is TGTGCCAGCAGCCAAGATTACCCCCGGGAGACCCAGTACTTC. This gives the protein CASSQDYPRETQYF.

At least ten counts were recorded for this clone. The sample carries other DNA sequences with the same CDR3. The chain uses TRBV27 and TRBJ2-3; D ambiguous. The V gene lost 5 bases and the J gene lost 2 bases, with 14 bases spanning the gap. Germline CDR1 MNHEY, CDR2 SMNVEV (reference sequence). CDR3 length: 15 amino acids. CDR3 sequence: CASSPELIFTDTQYF. CDR3 bases: TGTGCCAGCAGTCCGGAACTAATTTTCACAGATACGCAGTATTTT.

This clone was seen repeatedly, ten times or more. The chain has TRBV6-1 and TRBJ1-1; a weak D match, TRBD1 (6 bases). The CDR3 runs to 14 residues. Trimming removed 7 bases at V and 2 bases at J, with 14 bases between. Germline V CDR1 and CDR2: MNHNS, SASEGT. The CDR3: CASIHTGTNTEAFF. Here the CDR3 DNA reads TGTGCCAGCATCCACACAGGGACCAACACTGAAGCTTTCTTT.

As for this clone: At one end, the junction sequence differs from germline, possibly due to a read error. The chain combines TRBV6-2 or TRBV6-3 with TRBJ2-3; D is perhaps TRBD1 or TRBD2 (6 bases each). Looked up from germline, CDR1 is MNHEY and CDR2 is SVGEGT. The CDR3 is 14 residues long. The CDR3 DNA follows: TGTGCCACCAAGGGGGGTGGAGACACATATACTCAGTATTTT. This sequence encodes CATKGGGDTYTQYF.

Many counts were recorded for this clone. V is TRBV2 and J is TRBJ2-2, with TRBD2 matching 9 bases. CDR3 size: 14 residues. Germline V gene lookup returns CDR1 SNHLY and CDR2 FYNNEI. J lost 7 bases, V lost 7 bases, and 7 bases had no gene match. CDR3 residues: CASISGRLSGELFF. The CDR3 coding sequence is TGTGCCAGCATTAGCGGGAGATTAAGCGGGGAGCTGTTTTTT.

This sequence joins TRBV7-8 and TRBJ2-7; a possible D gene is TRBD2 (5 bases). With 3 bases removed from V and 6 bases from J, the gap between germline ends came to 18 bases. The CDR3 is 15 residues long. The V gene's germline CDR1 is SGHVS and CDR2 FQNEAQ. The CDR3 sequence: CASSFLTIGWSEQYF. The CDR3, as DNA: TGTGCCAGCAGCTTCCTGACTATCGGGTGGAGCGAGCAGTACTTC.

The table lists this clone with a few counts. The chain couples TRBV6-1 to TRBJ2-1; tentative D call: TRBD2 (6 bases). The CDR3 spans 15 residues. Trimming pared 6 bases from V and 4 bases from J, leaving 16 bases between. Per the germline V gene, CDR1 is MNHNS and CDR2 is SASEGT. The chain's CDR3 is CASSPSGEAYNEQFF. The CDR3 nucleotides are TGTGCCAGCAGCCCCTCGGGGGAGGCTTACAATGAGCAGTTCTTC.

This clone is a singleton in its sample. V and J are TRBV5-1 and TRBJ2-1; no reliable D call. Trimming cost V 1 base and J 6 bases, with 5 bases left between them. Germline-derived CDR1 and CDR2 are SGHRS and YFSETQ. The CDR3 has 12 amino acids. For the CDR3, the DNA is TGCGCCAGCAGCTTGAACAGCAATGAGCAGTTCTTC. It codes for CASSLNSNEQFF.

This clone was seen ten or more times. J is TRBJ2-1 and V is TRBV7-2; unclear D gene. The CDR3 is 13 amino acids. Trimming cost V 3 bases and J 5 bases, with 8 bases left between them. Germline V lookup: CDR1 SGHTA, CDR2 FQGNSA. CDR3 residues: CASSFSQNNEQFF. Here the CDR3 DNA reads TGTGCCAGCAGCTTTTCCCAAAACAATGAGCAGTTCTTC.

This clone was seen ten or more times. The chain uses TRBV30 and TRBJ1-3; no firm D call. Germline V gives CDR1 GTSNPN, CDR2 SVGIG (reference sequence). This CDR3 has 15 residues. V lost 2 bases and J 0 bases, leaving 11 bases between the germline ends. CDR3 nucleotides: TGTGCCTGGAGTCATGGAGGGCTCTCTGGAAACACCATATATTTT. Residues: CAWSHGGLSGNTIYF.

Notes on this clone: The junction departs from germline at one end; a sequencing error may be responsible. The chain employs TRBV4-1 and TRBJ2-7; no definite D call. Germline V gene data show CDR1 as MGHRA and CDR2 as YSYEKL. The CDR3 has 15 amino acids. CDR3 nucleotides: TGCACCAGCAGCCAAGTTTGGGCAGACCTACGTAATCAGTACTTC. Protein: CTSSQVWADLRNQYF.

In its sample, this clone was seen many times. The chain has TRBV6-1 and TRBJ2-2, with D tentatively TRBD2 (5 bases). CDR3 length equals 12 residues. Looked up from germline, CDR1 is MNHNS and CDR2 is SASEGT. Trimming removed 7 bases from V and 9 bases from J, with 12 bases in between. CDR3 nucleotide sequence: TGTGCCAGCACCCCGGGGAGCTGGGAGCTGTTTTTT. It encodes CASTPGSWELFF.

In this sample, this clone turned up many times. The V gene is TRBV20-1, the J gene TRBJ2-7; possible D gene TRBD2, 5 bases. The CDR3 totals 10 residues. Germline lookup yields CDR1 DFQATT and CDR2 SNEGSKA (reference sequence). V was clipped by 3 bases and J by 6 bases, with 6 bases between them. The CDR3 bases are TGCAGTGCTAGTCTAGCCGAGCAGTACTTC. Translation: CSASLAEQYF.

There are many counts of this clone. V and J are TRBV20-1 and TRBJ1-2; D possibly corresponds to TRBD1 (6 bases). V lost 5 bases and J 1 base, leaving 8 bases between the germline ends. The CDR3 is 12 residues long. Germline V gene lookup returns CDR1 DFQATT and CDR2 SNEGSKA (reference sequence). The CDR3 loop is CSAGTSNYGYTF. Here the CDR3 DNA reads TGCAGTGCTGGGACAAGTAACTATGGCTACACCTTC.

The V and J genes are TRBV11-2 and TRBJ1-2; D unresolved. V lost 8 bases and J 5 bases, leaving 30 bases between the germline ends. The CDR3 runs to 18 residues. CDR1 is SGHAT and CDR2 is FQNNGV in the germline V gene. The CDR3 DNA reads as TGTGCCAGCGGCCGGCGTGACCTATGCTCCGATATGGGTTATGGCTACACCTTC. This encodes CASGRRDLCSDMGYGYTF.

This clone showed up just once. This is likely a read error, given that the CDR3 carries no conserved phenylalanine or tryptophan at its end. No DNA is shown, since the ends of the CDR3 on it are uncertain; the CDR3 is the one TCRdb lists. V usage is TRBV11-3 and J usage is TRBJ1-2; no check of the table's D call, TRBD1, against the DNA was made. The germline gives CDR1 SGHNT, CDR2 YENEEA. Ends included, the CDR3 has 15 residues. CDR3 sequence: CASSATGPGVYGYNL.

This chain connects TRBV20-1 to TRBJ2-1, with D perhaps TRBD2 (5 bases). The V gene lost 6 bases and the J gene lost 0 bases, with 12 bases spanning the gap. Germline CDR1 reads DFQATT; CDR2 reads SNEGSKA (reference sequence). The CDR3 is made up of 14 amino acids. The CDR3 protein is CSAKDFSSYNEQFF. In DNA form, the CDR3 reads TGCAGTGCCAAGGACTTTAGCTCCTACAATGAGCAGTTCTTC.

This clone was seen a handful of times. This chain uses TRBV11-3 with TRBJ2-1, with 7 bases aligning to TRBD2. This CDR3 has 13 amino acids. CDR1 and CDR2 from the germline V gene are SGHNT and YENEEA. V lost 5 bases, J lost 6 bases, and 4 bases stayed unmatched. CDR3 in DNA: TGTGCCAGCAGCCCAGGGAGGGGCAATGAGCAGTTCTTC. It is translated as CASSPGRGNEQFF.

This clone showed up many times. In DNA form, the CDR3 reads TGTGCCTGGAGTAAAGGACAGGGATGGAGTTCACCCCTCCACTTT. Translating gives CAWSKGQGWSSPLHF. The chain combines TRBV30 with TRBJ1-6; 8 bases line up with TRBD1. The CDR3 length is 15 residues. V gave up 2 bases and J gave up 9 bases; unmatched junction bases: 9. Per the germline V gene, CDR1 is GTSNPN and CDR2 is SVGIG (reference sequence).

Ten or more counts support this clone. J is TRBJ1-5 and V is TRBV2; D unclear. This CDR3 is built from 12 residues. Trimming removed 5 bases at V and 6 bases at J, with 8 bases between. Germline-derived CDR1 and CDR2 are SNHLY and FYNNEI. As DNA, the CDR3 is TGTGCCAGCAGTATCCAGAGTCAGCCCCAGCATTTT. It is translated as CASSIQSQPQHF.

The chain is built from TRBV7-2 and TRBJ1-2; D not resolved. The CDR3 length is 14 residues. Germline V gene data show CDR1 as SGHTA and CDR2 as FQGNSA. Trimming stripped 5 bases from V and 5 bases from J, with 15 bases between. The CDR3, as DNA: TGTGCCAGCAGCCCCAAAGCGGATAAATATGGCTACACCTTC. Encoded protein: CASSPKADKYGYTF.

This clone has a count of ten or more. The chain combines TRBV2 with TRBJ1-5; tentative D call: TRBD1 (5 bases). The germline V gene has CDR1 SNHLY and CDR2 FYNNEI. The CDR3 contains 13 residues. V lost 4 bases and J lost 7, with 11 bases in between. CDR3 nucleotide sequence: TGTGCCAGCAGTGTCGGGGGGGAACAGCCCCAGCATTTT. As protein: CASSVGGEQPQHF. Using reference TRBV2 and TRBJ1-5 for the parts outside the CDR3, the full variable domain is EPEVTQTPSHQVTQMGQEVILRCVPISNHLYFYWYRQILGQKVEFLVSFYNNEISEKSEIFDDQFSVERPDGSNFTLKIRSTKLEDSAMYFCASSVGGEQPQHFGDGTRLSIL.

This clone was counted between two and nine times. A much larger clonotype is one base distant, so this may be a read error. Distinct nucleotide sequences in the sample also encode this CDR3. As DNA, the CDR3 is TGTGCCAGCAGTGACATAGACAGGGGGCTTGGCAAAAACATTCAGTACTTC. This translates into CASSDIDRGLGKNIQYF. The V and J genes are TRBV25-1 and TRBJ2-4, with 10 bases identical to TRBD1. With 3 bases clipped from V and 3 bases from J, the junction kept 8 bases outside the gene matches. Germline assignment: CDR1 MGHDK and CDR2 SYGVNS. This CDR3 has 17 amino acids.

At least ten counts were recorded for this clone. J is TRBJ1-2 and V is TRBV2, with D perhaps TRBD1 (6 bases). The CDR3 has 13 amino acids. V was clipped by 5 bases and J by 8 bases, with 15 bases between them. CDR1 and CDR2 (germline): SNHLY, FYNNEI. As DNA, the CDR3 is TGTGCCAGCAGTCCATTAGGGGGGAGAGGCTACACCTTC. Protein: CASSPLGGRGYTF.

At least ten counts were recorded for this clone. In DNA form, the CDR3 reads TGTGCCAGCCCCCCTTCAGGGCAGGGGAACACTGAAGCTTTCTTT. It translates to CASPPSGQGNTEAFF. The rearrangement joins TRBV28 to TRBJ1-1; TRBD1 is a possible D gene (5 bases). V lost 8 bases, J lost 1 base, and 17 bases lay in between. Germline V gene data show CDR1 as MDHEN and CDR2 as SYDVKM. The length of the CDR3 is 15 residues.

The table lists this clone with many counts. This chain uses TRBV11-3 with TRBJ1-2; 10 bases fit TRBD1. The CDR3 is made up of 16 amino acids. CDR1 is SGHNT, CDR2 YENEEA, per germline. After removal of 0 bases from V and 3 bases from J, the junction contained 4 bases not matched to a gene. The CDR3 nucleotides read TGTGCCAGCAGCTTAGAGAGGGACAGGGGCGACTATGGCTACACCTTC. Amino acids: CASSLERDRGDYGYTF.

This chain joins TRBV19 and TRBJ2-6; no clear D gene. The CDR3 sequence is 15 residues long. Germline V gene lookup returns CDR1 LNHDA and CDR2 SQIVND (reference sequence). V lost 10 bases and J 4 bases, leaving 17 bases between the germline ends. In DNA, the CDR3 is TGTGCCAATAGCACACAACGGCAGGGGGCCAACGTCCTGACTTTC. Encoded protein: CANSTQRQGANVLTF.